The clone carrying this T cell receptor (beta chain) has just one count. Samples were assayed with immunoSEQ v3.0 at survey level. Some clones are missing from TCRdb's copy, which holds only in-frame ones; the method was immunoSEQ multiplex PCR. The sample carries about 18,000 clones, 91% recorded once. Per the germline V gene, CDR1 is ENHRY and CDR2 is SYGVKD. The CDR3 is made up of 14 amino acids. With 0 bases clipped from V and 7 bases from J, the junction kept 0 bases outside the gene matches. The data originate from a study of long-term antiretroviral therapy in people with HIV. This chain joins TRBV10-3 and TRBJ1-5, with 10 bases aligning to TRBD1. The sequence was obtained from a man aged 45 to 65 with HIV. The specimen comprised unsorted PBMCs, sampled 3 years after starting antiretroviral therapy. This CDR3 is CAISESGQGQPQHF. CDR3 bases: TGTGCCATCAGTGAGTCGGGACAGGGGCAGCCCCAGCATTTT.